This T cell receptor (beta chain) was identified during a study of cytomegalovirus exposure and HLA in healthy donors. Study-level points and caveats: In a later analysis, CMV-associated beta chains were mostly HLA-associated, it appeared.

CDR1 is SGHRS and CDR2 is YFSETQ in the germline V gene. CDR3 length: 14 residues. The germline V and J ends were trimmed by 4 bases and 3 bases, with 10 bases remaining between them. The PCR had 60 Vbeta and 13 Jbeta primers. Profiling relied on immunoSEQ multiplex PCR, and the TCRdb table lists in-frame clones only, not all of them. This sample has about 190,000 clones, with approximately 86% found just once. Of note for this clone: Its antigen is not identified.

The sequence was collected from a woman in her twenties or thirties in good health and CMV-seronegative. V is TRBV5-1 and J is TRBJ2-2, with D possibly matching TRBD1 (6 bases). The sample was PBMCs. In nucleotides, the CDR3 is TGCGCCAGCAGCGGGGCAGGGGACACCGGGGAGCTGTTTTTT. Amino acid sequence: CASSGAGDTGELFF.